This is a list of T cell receptor beta chains from one sample in a study of control samples from healthy donors and cancer patients. Only in-frame clones appear in the TCRdb table, and some are missing; sequencing was by immunoSEQ multiplex PCR. The repertoire holds about 110,000 clones, approximately 90% seen once, with approximately 15% in the top ten. Sequences were obtained from blood. These receptor sequences come from a woman between 45 and 60 years old in good health. Each CDR3 is given with its conserved first and last residue. A D gene is named only where the DNA matches it firmly. Some rows mark clone size as missing; the rest say once, few, many or name a class of expanded clone.

.	TRBJ1-2	.	TRBV9	CASTPAQGTANYGYTF	TGTGCCAGCACGCCCGCGCAGGGAACAGCTAACTATGGCTACACCTTC
.	TRBJ2-1	.	TRBV30	CAWRGTSSYNEQFF	TGTGCCTGGAGGGGGACCTCCTCCTACAATGAGCAGTTCTTC
once	TRBJ1-5	.	TRBV18	CASSPQWRNQPQHF	TGTGCCAGCTCACCACAGTGGAGGAATCAGCCCCAGCATTTT
.	TRBJ2-1	.	TRBV9	CASSPRTEYNEQFF	TGTGCCAGCAGCCCTCGGACGGAGTACAATGAGCAGTTCTTC
few	TRBJ1-1	.	TRBV2	CATPRDNPAEAFF	TGTGCCACCCCCCGGGACAACCCAGCTGAAGCTTTCTTT
.	TRBJ1-6	.	TRBV7-9	CASSFAGDSPLHF	TGTGCCAGCAGCTTCGCAGGGGATTCACCCCTCCACTTT
.	TRBJ2-3	.	TRBV11-2	CASSLGDGGVPQYF	TGTGCCAGCAGCTTAGGGGACGGAGGTGTACCGCAGTATTTT
.	TRBJ1-2	.	TRBV14	CASSFTTHSYGYTF	TGTGCCAGCAGCTTCACGACCCACAGCTATGGCTACACCTTC
.	TRBJ1-2	TRBD1	TRBV5-1	CASSPMTGAMNGYTF	TGCGCCAGCAGCCCTATGACAGGGGCGATGAATGGCTACACCTTC
.	TRBJ1-1	.	TRBV29-1	CSVGLTEAFF	TGCAGCGTTGGCCTTACTGAAGCTTTCTTT
.	TRBJ1-4	TRBD1	TRBV2	CASSEADGTANEKLFF	TGTGCCAGCAGTGAAGCCGACGGGACAGCTAATGAAAAACTGTTTTTT
.	TRBJ2-5	.	TRBV7-9	CASRRTAFKETQYF	TGTGCCAGCAGGCGCACAGCGTTTAAAGAGACCCAGTACTTC
.	TRBJ1-2	.	TRBV7-9	CASSQKQGVYTF	TGTGCCAGCAGCCAAAAACAAGGTGTCTACACCTTC
.	TRBJ2-3	.	TRBV7-8	CASSLGDGTDTQYF	TGTGCCAGCAGCTTAGGGGACGGCACAGATACGCAGTATTTT
few	TRBJ2-7	TRBD1	TRBV2	CASSEFRDGDREEEQYF	TGTGCCAGCAGTGAATTTAGAGACGGGGACAGGGAGGAGGAGCAGTACTTC
.	TRBJ2-7	TRBD2	TRBV9	CASSVDPGGRDEQYF	TGTGCCAGCAGCGTAGACCCCGGCGGGAGGGACGAGCAGTACTTC
once	TRBJ1-2	.	TRBV5-4	CASRLTFGYGYTF	TGTGCCAGCAGACTTACCTTCGGCTATGGCTACACCTTC
.	TRBJ1-1	.	TRBV11-2	CASSFAGGTEAFF	TGTGCCAGCAGCTTCGCGGGGGGAACTGAAGCTTTCTTT
.	TRBJ2-5	.	TRBV5-4	CASSLGGAETQYF	TGTGCCAGCAGCTTGGGTGGGGCTGAGACCCAGTACTTC
.	TRBJ2-3	TRBD1	TRBV24-1	CATSAAGTGSSTDTQYF	TGTGCCACCAGTGCCGCCGGGACAGGTTCTAGCACAGATACGCAGTATTTT
few	TRBJ1-5	.	TRBV7-9	CASSSGTGINQPQHF	TGTGCCAGCAGCTCCGGAACAGGGATCAATCAGCCCCAGCATTTT
.	TRBJ1-2	.	TRBV6-1	CASSEYQERDGYTF	TGTGCCAGCAGTGAATATCAGGAAAGGGATGGCTACACCTTC
.	TRBJ1-5	.	TRBV2	CASSPFIPGQPQHF	TGTGCCAGCAGTCCCTTTATACCGGGTCAGCCCCAGCATTTT
once	TRBJ2-1	.	TRBV4-1	CASSQEGLSSYNEQFF	TGCGCCAGCAGCCAAGAAGGACTCTCCTCCTACAATGAGCAGTTCTTC
.	TRBJ1-3	.	TRBV5-3	CARSTTTGLRNTIYF	TGTGCCAGAAGCACGACAACAGGGTTGAGAAACACCATATATTTT
few	TRBJ2-2	TRBD1	TRBV7-3	CASSRDRAPGELFF	TGTGCCAGCAGCCGGGACAGGGCGCCCGGGGAGCTGTTTTTT